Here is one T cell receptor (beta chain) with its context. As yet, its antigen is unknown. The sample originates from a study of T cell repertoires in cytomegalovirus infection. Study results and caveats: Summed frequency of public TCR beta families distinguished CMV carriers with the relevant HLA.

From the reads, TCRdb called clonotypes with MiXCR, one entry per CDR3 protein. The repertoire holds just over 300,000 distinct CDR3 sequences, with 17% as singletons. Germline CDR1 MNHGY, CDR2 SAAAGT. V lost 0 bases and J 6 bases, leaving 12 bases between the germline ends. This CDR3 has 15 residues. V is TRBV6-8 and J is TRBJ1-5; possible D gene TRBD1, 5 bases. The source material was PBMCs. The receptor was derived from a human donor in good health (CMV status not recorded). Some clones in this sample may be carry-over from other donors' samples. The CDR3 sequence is CASSYSRQGGQPQHF. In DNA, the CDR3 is TGTGCCAGCAGTTACTCGCGTCAGGGTGGTCAGCCCCAGCATTTT.